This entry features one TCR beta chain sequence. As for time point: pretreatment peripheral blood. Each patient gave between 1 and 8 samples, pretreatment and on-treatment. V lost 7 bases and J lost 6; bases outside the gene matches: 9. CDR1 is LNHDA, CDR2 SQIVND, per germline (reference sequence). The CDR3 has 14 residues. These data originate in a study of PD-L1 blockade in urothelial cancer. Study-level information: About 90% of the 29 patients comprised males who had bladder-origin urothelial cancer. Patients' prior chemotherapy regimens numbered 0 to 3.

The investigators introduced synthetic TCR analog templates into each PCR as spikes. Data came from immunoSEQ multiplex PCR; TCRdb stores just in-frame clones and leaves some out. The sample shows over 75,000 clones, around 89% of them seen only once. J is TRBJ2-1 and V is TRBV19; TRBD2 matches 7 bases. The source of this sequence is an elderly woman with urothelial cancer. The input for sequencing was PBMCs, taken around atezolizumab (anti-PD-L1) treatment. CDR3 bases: TGTGCCAGTAACGGCGGGGGAAGGGGCAATGAGCAGTTCTTC. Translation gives CASNGGGRGNEQFF.